The next 5 T cell receptor beta chains were all read from a single sample in a study of T cell clonality in common variable immunodeficiency. Clones were read by immunoSEQ multiplex PCR, and TCRdb kept only the in-frame ones, dropping some. The sample counts 40,000 to 50,000 clones, none seen once; the ten largest own approximately 5.9%. Sequencing input: peripheral blood mononuclear cells. The receptors were sampled from a person aged 18 to 70 in good health.

Worth noting for this clone: With the read ending 3 residues before the CDR3 end, the germline J gene is used to fill in that end. The chain carries TRBV13 and TRBJ2-4; 8 bases align to TRBD1. This CDR3 region has 15 residues. Germline V gene lookup returns CDR1 PRHDT and CDR2 FYEKMQ (reference sequence). The CDR3 bases that were read are TGTGCCAGCAGCTACTTGGACAGGGTTGGCTATGGT. Amino acids: CASSYLDRVGYG. The entire CDR3 is CASSYLDRVGYGQYF.

At least ten counts were recorded for this clone. Read sequence stops 3 residues before the CDR3 end, and the germline J gene provides the missing end. The chain combines TRBV10-3 with TRBJ2-5, with D perhaps TRBD2 (6 bases). Deletions cut 8 bases from V and 1 base from J, with 17 bases between. The germline V gene has CDR1 ENHRY and CDR2 SYGVKD. The CDR3 is made up of 15 amino acids. The chain's CDR3 is CAISIGLSVQETQYF. Incomplete CDR3 DNA: TGTGCCATCTCCATCGGACTATCCGTCCAAGAGACC.

This clone occurred many times. With the read ending 3 residues before the CDR3 end, the germline J gene is used to fill in that end. The chain uses TRBV5-4 and TRBJ1-6; 10 bases map to TRBD1. V lost 10 bases, J lost 9 bases, and 10 bases stayed unmatched. CDR1 and CDR2 from the germline V gene are SGHNT and YYREEE (reference sequence). This CDR3 has 14 residues. CDR3 region: CALRDRGDGSPLHF. The CDR3 DNA, read in part, is TGTGCCCTCAGGGACAGGGGAGATGGTTCACCC. Variable domain in full (rest from reference TRBV5-4 and TRBJ1-6): ETGVTQSPTHLIKTRGQQVTLRCSSQSGHNTVSWYQQALGQGPQFIFQYYREEENGRGNFPPRFSGLQFPNYSSELNVNALELDDSALYLCALRDRGDGSPLHFGNGTRLTVT.

This clone showed up many times. Sequence at one end of the junction differs from germline and may be a read error. The CDR3 reads CASSQDGGVGLGTDTQYF. CDR3 bases read: TGCGCCAGCAGCCAAGACGGAGGAGTAGGACTCGGCACAGATACG. The chain recombines TRBV4-2 with TRBJ2-3; D might be TRBD2 (5 bases). The read halts 3 residues ahead of the CDR3 end, with the missing end drawn from the germline J gene. Germline lookup yields CDR1 LGHNA and CDR2 YNFKEQ. The CDR3 has 18 amino acids.

In its sample, this clone was seen many times. The sequenced part of the CDR3 DNA is TGTGCCAGCAGCTTAGCCTGGGGCGCTGGAACAGATACG. It is translated as CASSLAWGAGTDT. The complete CDR3 protein is CASSLAWGAGTDTQYF. This chain connects TRBV7-8 to TRBJ2-3, with D tentatively TRBD1 (5 bases). The read ends 3 residues before the CDR3 terminus; that terminus is restored from the germline J gene. CDR3 length equals 16 residues. Germline V lookup: CDR1 SGHVS, CDR2 FQNEAQ. V dropped 0 bases and J dropped 3 bases, with 13 bases sitting between them.